One and the same sample provided the 3 T cell receptor beta chains below, sequenced in a study of molecular identifiers for immune sequencing clone quantification. TCRdb reprocessed the PCR reads via MiXCR and lists one record per CDR3 protein. The table shows just under 650,000 distinct CDR3 sequences, with about 20% occurring only once. Sequences were obtained from naive CD8+ T cells from blood, with Jurkat cell RNA spiked in. As to subset: FACS-sorted CD8+CD4-CCR7+CD45RA+ naive T cells. The receptors were gathered from a human donor in good health. Some libraries in this study had Jurkat cell RNA spiked in.

This clonotype has ten or more counts. J is TRBJ1-4 and V is TRBV30; D gene uncertain. This CDR3 is 15 amino acids long. V dropped 0 bases and J dropped 5 bases, with 13 bases sitting between them. Germline V gene sequence: CDR1 GTSNPN, CDR2 SVGIG (reference sequence). CDR3 residues: CAWSVQTAENEKLFF. CDR3 in DNA: TGTGCCTGGAGTGTACAGACCGCCGAAAATGAAAAACTGTTTTTT.

This clonotype was observed a few times. The rearrangement uses TRBV19 and TRBJ2-5; no firm D call. V dropped 1 base and J dropped 4 bases, with 7 bases sitting between them. Germline V gene sequence: CDR1 LNHDA, CDR2 SQIVND (reference sequence). This CDR3 has 13 residues. CDR3 nucleotides: TGTGCCAGTAGTATAGTTAGAGGAGAGACCCAGTACTTC. Amino acids: CASSIVRGETQYF.

This clonotype was seen repeatedly, ten times or more. The gene calls are TRBV7-2 and TRBJ1-5; no clear D gene. The CDR3 sequence is 14 residues long. The germline gives CDR1 SGHTA, CDR2 FQGNSA. Trimming left V 0 bases short and J 0 bases short, with 3 bases between. CDR3 in amino acids: CASSLALSNQPQHF. In nucleotides, the CDR3 is TGTGCCAGCAGCTTAGCCCTTAGCAATCAGCCCCAGCATTTT.